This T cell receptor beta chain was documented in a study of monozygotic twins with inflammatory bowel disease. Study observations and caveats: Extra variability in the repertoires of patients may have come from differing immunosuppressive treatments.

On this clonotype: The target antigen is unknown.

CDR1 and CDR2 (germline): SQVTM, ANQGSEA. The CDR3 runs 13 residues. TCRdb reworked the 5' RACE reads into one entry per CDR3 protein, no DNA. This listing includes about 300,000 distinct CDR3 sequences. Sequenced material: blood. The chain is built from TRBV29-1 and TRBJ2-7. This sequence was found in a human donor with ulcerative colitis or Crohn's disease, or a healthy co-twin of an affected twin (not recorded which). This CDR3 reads CSARPFGSYDQYF.